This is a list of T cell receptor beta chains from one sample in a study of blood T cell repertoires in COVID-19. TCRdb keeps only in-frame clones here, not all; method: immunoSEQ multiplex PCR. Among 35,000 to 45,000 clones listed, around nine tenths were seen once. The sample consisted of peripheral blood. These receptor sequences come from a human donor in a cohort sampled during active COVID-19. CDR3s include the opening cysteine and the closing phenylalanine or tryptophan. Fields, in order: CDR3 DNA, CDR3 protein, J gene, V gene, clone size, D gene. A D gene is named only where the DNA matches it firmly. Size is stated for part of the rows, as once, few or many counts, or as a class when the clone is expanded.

CDR3 DNA: TGTGCCAGCTCCTGGACAGTCTCGGGTGGCTACACCTTC
CDR3 protein: CASSWTVSGGYTF
J gene: TRBJ1-2
V gene: TRBV27
clone size: -
D gene: -

CDR3 DNA: TGCGCCAGCAGCCAAGATACAGGGGCGGCCTACGAGCAGTACTTC
CDR3 protein: CASSQDTGAAYEQYF
J gene: TRBJ2-7
V gene: TRBV4-1
clone size: -
D gene: TRBD1

CDR3 DNA: TGCGCCAGCAGCTTGGATTGGACACCGTTCCATCTCTCCTACGAGCAGTACTTC
CDR3 protein: CASSLDWTPFHLSYEQYF
J gene: TRBJ2-7
V gene: TRBV5-1
clone size: -
D gene: -

CDR3 DNA: TGTGCCAGCTCACCCATACTGGGCCAGGACGAGCAGTACTTC
CDR3 protein: CASSPILGQDEQYF
J gene: TRBJ2-7
V gene: TRBV18
clone size: -
D gene: -

CDR3 DNA: TGTGCCAGCAGCTCCTTTTCCTCTGGAAACACCATATATTTT
CDR3 protein: CASSSFSSGNTIYF
J gene: TRBJ1-3
V gene: TRBV7-2
clone size: -
D gene: -

CDR3 DNA: TGTGCCAGCGCCAGGGGTGATAACTATGGCTACACCTTC
CDR3 protein: CASARGDNYGYTF
J gene: TRBJ1-2
V gene: TRBV9
clone size: -
D gene: -

CDR3 DNA: TGTGCCAGCTGGGAGGTGAACACTGAAGCTTTCTTT
CDR3 protein: CASWEVNTEAFF
J gene: TRBJ1-1
V gene: TRBV6-5
clone size: -
D gene: -

CDR3 DNA: TGTGCCAGCAGGGCAGGGGGCCGGTACACCTTC
CDR3 protein: CASRAGGRYTF
J gene: TRBJ1-2
V gene: TRBV27
clone size: -
D gene: TRBD1

CDR3 DNA: TGTGCCACCAGCAGAGATTTGGGGACAGGGAGTATCACTGAAGCTTTCTTT
CDR3 protein: CATSRDLGTGSITEAFF
J gene: TRBJ1-1
V gene: TRBV15
clone size: -
D gene: TRBD1

CDR3 DNA: TGCGCCAGCAGTGAGTCGTCAGGGGGTGAAAAACTGTTTTTT
CDR3 protein: CASSESSGGEKLFF
J gene: TRBJ1-4
V gene: TRBV10-2
clone size: -
D gene: TRBD1

CDR3 DNA: TGTGCCAGCAGCTTAACCAGCACTACCTACGAGCAGTACTTC
CDR3 protein: CASSLTSTTYEQYF
J gene: TRBJ2-7
V gene: TRBV11-2
clone size: -
D gene: -

CDR3 DNA: TGTGCCAGCAGTCGCCCGGGGGACGGAAACACCATATATTTT
CDR3 protein: CASSRPGDGNTIYF
J gene: TRBJ1-3
V gene: TRBV6-2/TRBV6-3
clone size: -
D gene: -

CDR3 DNA: TGTGCCAGCAGCCCACGCAGGTGGGGCCAGGAAGTAGCTGAAGCTTTCTTT
CDR3 protein: CASSPRRWGQEVAEAFF
J gene: TRBJ1-1
V gene: TRBV11-2
clone size: once
D gene: -

CDR3 DNA: TGTGCCAGAAGCTGGGGAGACAGGGTTCCTCGGTACGAGCAGTACTTC
CDR3 protein: CARSWGDRVPRYEQYF
J gene: TRBJ2-7
V gene: TRBV5-3
clone size: -
D gene: TRBD1

CDR3 DNA: TGTGCCAGCAGCGGCAGGGTTGGGAGGACAGATACGCAGTATTTT
CDR3 protein: CASSGRVGRTDTQYF
J gene: TRBJ2-3
V gene: TRBV9
clone size: -
D gene: -

CDR3 DNA: TGTGCCAGCAGCTTAATGTCGATGACGGGGTTAGCTGCCGATGGCTACACCTTC
CDR3 protein: CASSLMSMTGLAADGYTF
J gene: TRBJ1-2
V gene: TRBV13
clone size: once
D gene: -

CDR3 DNA: TGTGCCAGCAGCTTAGCACAGGGGGCGCGATCACCCCTCCACTTT
CDR3 protein: CASSLAQGARSPLHF
J gene: TRBJ1-6
V gene: TRBV7-9
clone size: -
D gene: TRBD1

CDR3 DNA: TGTGCCAGCAGCCCAGGTCGGACTGACCTTAGGACTAGCGTCTACGAGCAGTACTTC
CDR3 protein: CASSPGRTDLRTSVYEQYF
J gene: TRBJ2-7
V gene: TRBV7-9
clone size: -
D gene: TRBD2